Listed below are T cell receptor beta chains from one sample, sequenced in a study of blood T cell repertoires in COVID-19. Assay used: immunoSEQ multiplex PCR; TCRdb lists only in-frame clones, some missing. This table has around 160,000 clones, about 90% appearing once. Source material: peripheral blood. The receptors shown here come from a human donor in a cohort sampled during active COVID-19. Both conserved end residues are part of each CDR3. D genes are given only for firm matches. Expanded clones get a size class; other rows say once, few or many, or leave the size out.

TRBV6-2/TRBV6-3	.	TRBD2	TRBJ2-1	TGTGCCAGCAGTTCCTCACTAGCGGGGGATTACAATGAGCAGTTCTTC	CASSSSLAGDYNEQFF
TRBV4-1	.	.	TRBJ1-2	TGCGCCAGCAGCCAAGATCTGACTTCCCGGAGATCTGGCTACACCTTC	CASSQDLTSRRSGYTF
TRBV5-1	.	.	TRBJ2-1	TGCGCCAGCAGCTTGGCTGTGGGGACTCCGAAAGCCAATGAGCAGTTCTTC	CASSLAVGTPKANEQFF
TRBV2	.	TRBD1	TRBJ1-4	TGTGCCAGCAGTGATGTCGACAGGGTTCGGGAAAAACTGTTTTTT	CASSDVDRVREKLFF
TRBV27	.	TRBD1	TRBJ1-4	TGTGCCAGCAAAGCGCCGGGACAGGGTCTACCAACTAATGAAAAACTGTTTTTT	CASKAPGQGLPTNEKLFF
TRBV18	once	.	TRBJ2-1	TGTGCCAGCTCACCACCACGACTAGGGGTCAATGAGCAGTTCTTC	CASSPPRLGVNEQFF
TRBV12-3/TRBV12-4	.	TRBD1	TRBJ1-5	TGTGCCAGCAGGCTTACAGGGGATCAGCCCCAGCATTTT	CASRLTGDQPQHF
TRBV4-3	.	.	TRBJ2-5	TGCGCCAGCAGCCAAGAAGGGACACAGGAGGAGACCCAGTACTTC	CASSQEGTQEETQYF
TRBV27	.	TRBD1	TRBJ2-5	TGTGCCAGCAGTTTATCCCACAGGGGGCCAACAAAGACCCAGTACTTC	CASSLSHRGPTKTQYF
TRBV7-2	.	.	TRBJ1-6	TGTGCCAGCAGCTCAGTGGGGTCTCAGGGGAATTCACCCCTCCACTTT	CASSSVGSQGNSPLHF
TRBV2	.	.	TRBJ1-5	TGTGCCAGCCATCGGGATAGCAATCAGCCCCAGCATTTT	CASHRDSNQPQHF
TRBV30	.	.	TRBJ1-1	TGTGCCTGCTCCCGGGGGGTCCCTGAAGCTTTCTTT	CACSRGVPEAFF
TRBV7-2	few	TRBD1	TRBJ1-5	TGTGCCAGCAGCTTAGGTAGACAGGGTTTCCCTAATCAGCCCCAGCATTTT	CASSLGRQGFPNQPQHF
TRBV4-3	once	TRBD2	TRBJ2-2	TGCGCCAGCAGCCAGGATGCAGCGGGAATCGGGGAGCTGTTTTTT	CASSQDAAGIGELFF